These T cell receptor beta chains were read from a single sample in a study of blood T cell repertoires in COVID-19. Clones were sequenced by immunoSEQ multiplex PCR, and TCRdb holds only the in-frame ones, with some missing. The table lists about 150,000 clones, about 90% of them singletons. Specimen: peripheral blood. The receptors shown here come from a man between 50 and 59 years old who had recovered from COVID-19. Both conserved end residues are part of each CDR3. Fields, in order: D gene, clone size, J gene, V gene, CDR3 protein, CDR3 DNA. A D gene is named only where the DNA matches it firmly. Some rows have no size entry. The others give once, few or many, or a class for an expanded clone.

>-|-|TRBJ2-7|TRBV5-1
CASSLEQGSFEQYF
TGCGCCAGCAGCTTGGAGCAGGGGTCGTTCGAGCAGTACTTC
>TRBD1|-|TRBJ1-1|TRBV29-1
CSVETGGRGGTEAFF
TGCAGCGTTGAAACAGGGGGACGTGGGGGGACTGAAGCTTTCTTT
>-|-|TRBJ1-1|TRBV11-3
CASSLEGEDTEAFF
TGTGCCAGCAGCTTAGAAGGAGAAGACACTGAAGCTTTCTTT
>TRBD1|-|TRBJ1-1|TRBV5-1
CASAEGAGTEAFF
TGCGCCAGCGCCGAGGGGGCGGGTACTGAAGCTTTCTTT
>TRBD1|-|TRBJ1-1|TRBV5-4
CASSSGTAEAFF
TGTGCCAGCAGCTCCGGGACAGCTGAAGCTTTCTTT
>-|-|TRBJ2-1|TRBV21-1
CASTTRLAGGPSYNEQFF
TGTGCCAGCACGACGCGACTAGCGGGGGGCCCGTCCTACAATGAGCAGTTCTTC
>TRBD1|-|TRBJ2-2|TRBV9
CASSTGQGPNTGELFF
TGTGCCAGCAGCACCGGACAGGGTCCGAACACCGGAGAGCTGTTTTTT
>TRBD2|few|TRBJ2-5|TRBV11-3
CASSFRLAGQETQYF
TGTGCCAGCAGCTTTAGACTAGCGGGGCAAGAGACCCAGTACTTC
>-|-|TRBJ1-6|TRBV30
CAWSFLQNSPLHF
TGTGCCTGGAGTTTTCTACAGAATTCACCCCTCCACTTT
>-|-|TRBJ1-5|TRBV21-1
CASRRTGPSNQPQHF
TGTGCCAGCAGGCGGACAGGGCCTAGCAATCAGCCCCAGCATTTT
>TRBD2|-|TRBJ2-5|TRBV7-7
CASSFSYGGLGETQYF
TGTGCTAGCAGCTTCTCCTACGGGGGGTTAGGGGAGACCCAGTACTTC
>-|few|TRBJ1-6|TRBV25-1
CASMRSGGNSPLHF
TGTGCCAGCATGAGATCCGGGGGGAATTCACCCCTCCACTTT
>-|-|TRBJ2-7|TRBV5-1
CASSPGTRSDEQYF
TGCGCCAGCAGCCCGGGTACGAGGAGCGACGAGCAGTACTTC
>TRBD1|-|TRBJ2-7|TRBV11-3
CASSGTVFYEQYF
TGTGCCAGCAGCGGGACAGTTTTTTACGAGCAGTACTTC
>-|-|TRBJ1-1|TRBV27
CASSPGGATEAFF
TGTGCCAGCAGCCCGGGGGGGGCGACTGAAGCTTTCTTT
>-|-|TRBJ2-3|TRBV15
CATSRGSTGPGTDTQYF
TGTGCCACCAGCAGAGGCTCGACAGGCCCGGGCACAGATACGCAGTATTTT
>-|-|TRBJ1-2|TRBV6-1
CASSERGDYGYTF
TGTGCCAGCAGTGAGCGGGGAGACTATGGCTACACCTTC
>-|few|TRBJ1-5|TRBV6-5
CASSRGQPQHF
TGTGCCAGCAGTCGCGGTCAGCCCCAGCATTTT
>TRBD2|-|TRBJ2-1|TRBV5-8
CASSLTSVTEQFF
TGTGCCAGCAGCCTGACTAGCGTTACTGAGCAGTTCTTC
>-|-|TRBJ1-2|TRBV3-1/TRBV3-2
CASSQGLGPYGYTF
TGTGCCAGCAGCCAAGGCCTCGGTCCCTATGGCTACACCTTC
>TRBD1|-|TRBJ1-1|TRBV13
CATGTGKTEAFF
TGTGCCACCGGGACAGGGAAAACTGAAGCTTTCTTT
>TRBD2|-|TRBJ2-5|TRBV9
CASSVGIAGVYQETQYF
TGTGCCAGCAGCGTAGGGATAGCGGGGGTTTACCAAGAGACCCAGTACTTC
>-|-|TRBJ1-1|TRBV6-2/TRBV6-3
CASSLGYRRMNTEAFF
TGTGCCAGCAGTTTAGGGTACAGGCGAATGAACACTGAAGCTTTCTTT
>TRBD1|-|TRBJ2-7|TRBV18
CASSTGTGAYEQYF
TGTGCCAGCTCAACCGGGACAGGAGCCTACGAGCAGTACTTC
>-|few|TRBJ2-1|TRBV11-2
CASSPPGEQFF
TGTGCCAGCAGCCCCCCCGGTGAGCAGTTCTTC
>TRBD1|-|TRBJ2-1|TRBV9
CASSVSGQGNEQFF
TGTGCCAGCAGCGTGTCGGGACAGGGGAATGAGCAGTTCTTC
>TRBD1|-|TRBJ2-7|TRBV5-1
CASSWRGQGSYEQYF
TGCGCCAGCAGCTGGCGTGGACAGGGGAGCTACGAGCAGTACTTC
>TRBD2|-|TRBJ2-2|TRBV3-1/TRBV3-2
CASSHSTGGITGELFF
TGTGCCAGCAGCCATTCAACGGGGGGTATCACCGGGGAGCTGTTTTTT
>TRBD1|-|TRBJ1-4|TRBV9
CASSSRDSNEKLFF
TGTGCCAGCAGCTCCCGGGACAGTAATGAAAAACTGTTTTTT